A selection of T cell receptor beta chains follows, all from one sample in a study of CD8 T cells in ankylosing spondylitis. TCRdb called the 5' RACE reads again in MiXCR, with one record for every CDR3 protein. The sample has 200,000 to 250,000 distinct CDR3 sequences, around 17% seen once. The sequenced sample consisted of blood, either unsorted or a sorted T cell fraction (not recorded which). These receptor sequences come from a male donor with ankylosing spondylitis. The CDR3 runs from the conserved cysteine through the conserved F or W. A D gene is named only where the DNA matches it firmly.

>TRBV7-9|-
CASSSLSSEQYF
>TRBV19|TRBD1
CASRDRPQEKLFF
>TRBV7-6|TRBD2
CASSFDGLAGNQYF
>TRBV30|-
CALQDGGNTGELFF
>TRBV9|-
CASRGGGWTDTQYF
>TRBV7-8|-
CASSPFAENYNEQFF
>TRBV6-2/TRBV6-3|TRBD2
CASSYLGLADVADTQYF
>TRBV29-1|-
CSVNRVDGNTIYF
>TRBV7-9|-
CASNPAGSYEQYF
>TRBV9|TRBD2
CASSARLAGDEQFF
>TRBV7-8|-
CASSADSSDTQYF
>TRBV5-1|-
CASSFGREKDNEQFF
>TRBV6-1|TRBD1
CASSSVRDSRNQPQHF
>TRBV9|TRBD2
CASSPGLATYNEQFF
>TRBV27|-
CASSSDPSGNTIYF
>TRBV13|-
CASSLAAEPEETQYF
>TRBV2|-
CASTGASHTQYF
>TRBV27|-
CASSSTTVYNEQFF
>TRBV7-9|-
CASSLVGMTQYF
>TRBV7-3|-
CASSPGGGEQFF
>TRBV10-3|TRBD1
CAISESEQGDGKNIQYF
>TRBV7-9|-
CASSSRGDGSPDTQYF
>TRBV29-1|TRBD2
CSVEENSGGRNEQFF
>TRBV27|TRBD2
CASSPPGLANLYTGELFF
>TRBV5-1|TRBD1
CASSYDRDISYEQYF
>TRBV30|-
CAWSFGVWYEQYF
>TRBV6-2/TRBV6-3|TRBD1
CASSYSLFTGERGTDTQYF
>TRBV6-1|TRBD1
CASSTRPTGANYGYTF